Listed here are 24 T cell receptor beta chains from one sample, sequenced in a study of glioma-infiltrating T cells after dendritic cell vaccination. Data came from immunoSEQ multiplex PCR; TCRdb stores just in-frame clones and leaves some out. Of 45,000 to 50,000 clones listed, roughly 87% are singletons. Sequences were derived from blood, sampled before dendritic cell vaccination. The receptors were sampled from a human donor with glioblastoma.

This sequence joins TRBV9 and TRBJ1-1, with D maybe TRBD1 (5 bases). The V end lost 4 bases, the J end lost 6 bases, and 13 bases lay between the germline ends. Germline V lookup: CDR1 SGDLS, CDR2 YYNGEE. The CDR3 is 13 amino acids. CDR3 coding DNA: TGTGCCAGCAGCCCCTTCGCGGGGCCTGAAGCTTTCTTT. Residues: CASSPFAGPEAFF.

The chain recombines TRBV19 with TRBJ1-5; D call uncertain. Trimming left V 7 bases short and J 7 bases short, with 20 bases between. Germline-derived CDR1 and CDR2 are LNHDA and SQIVND (reference sequence). CDR3 size: 15 residues. The CDR3 nucleotides are TGTGCCAGTAAAATGAGGGCGTCAATGGGGCAGCCCCAGCATTTT. Its protein is CASKMRASMGQPQHF.

DNA for the CDR3: TGCGCCAGCAGCCAAGGACACAGGGGAAACACTGAAGCTTTCTTT. Its translation is CASSQGHRGNTEAFF. This chain connects TRBV4-3 to TRBJ1-1; 7 bases line up with TRBD1. The CDR3 consists of 15 residues. Germline V gives CDR1 LGHNA, CDR2 YSLEER. V lost 1 base and J lost 2; bases outside the gene matches: 4.

The chain couples TRBV5-1 to TRBJ2-7; 11 bases are shared with TRBD2. Germline CDR1 is SGHRS and CDR2 is YFSETQ. This CDR3 is 15 amino acids long. J gave up 0 bases and V 5 bases, and 4 bases lay outside the gene matches. DNA of the CDR3: TGCGCCAGCAGGGTAGCGGGGGGGAGCTCCTACGAGCAGTACTTC. It is translated as CASRVAGGSSYEQYF.

The J gene is TRBJ1-4, the V gene TRBV18; a possible D gene is TRBD1 (5 bases). This CDR3 is built from 16 residues. V dropped 3 bases and J dropped 3 bases, with 14 bases sitting between them. CDR1 and CDR2 from the germline V gene are KGHSH and LQKENI. CDR3 protein: CASSPPGGASNEKLFF. Here the CDR3 DNA reads TGTGCCAGCTCACCGCCCGGAGGGGCCTCTAATGAAAAACTGTTTTTT.

V and J are TRBV27 and TRBJ1-6, with no clear D. Germline V gene sequence: CDR1 MNHEY, CDR2 SMNVEV (reference sequence). This CDR3 is built from 15 residues. The V end lost 6 bases, the J end lost 7 bases, and 16 bases lay between the germline ends. CDR3 sequence: CASSPPGYPNSPLHF. CDR3 bases: TGTGCCAGCAGCCCCCCCGGGTACCCCAATTCACCCCTCCACTTT.

The V and J genes are TRBV7-8 and TRBJ2-1; 7 bases line up with TRBD1. Germline V lookup: CDR1 SGHVS, CDR2 FQNEAQ. After removal of 5 bases from V and 4 bases from J, the junction contained 11 bases not matched to a gene. This CDR3 spans 16 amino acids. The CDR3 loop is CASSIYRGVFYNEQFF. The CDR3 DNA is TGTGCCAGCAGCATCTACAGGGGTGTCTTTTACAATGAGCAGTTCTTC.

The rearrangement links TRBV18 to TRBJ2-5; the match to TRBD1 covers 8 bases. Unmatched junction bases numbered 5, after V lost 0 bases and J lost 2 bases. The length of the CDR3 is 16 residues. In germline, CDR1 is KGHSH, CDR2 LQKENI. The CDR3 DNA reads as TGTGCCAGCTCACCACCGGGCAGGGGGCGGCAAGAGACCCAGTACTTC. Amino acids: CASSPPGRGRQETQYF.

Worth noting for this clone: Other nucleotide sequences in the sample specify the same CDR3. V and J are TRBV25-1 and TRBJ2-7; 7 bases agree with TRBD1. From germline, CDR1 is MGHDK and CDR2 SYGVNS. CDR3 length equals 15 residues. V shed 2 bases, J shed 2 bases, and the junction held 6 bases outside the gene matches. CDR3 protein: CASSEHGQGAYEQYF. The CDR3 DNA reads TGTGCCAGCAGTGAACATGGGCAGGGGGCCTACGAGCAGTACTTC.

The chain is built from TRBV5-6 and TRBJ2-7; 7 bases match TRBD1. V was clipped by 4 bases and J by 3 bases; unmatched bases: 13. This CDR3 contains 16 residues. The germline gives CDR1 SGHDT, CDR2 YYEEEE. CDR3 in amino acids: CASSVESGGAGYEQYF. In DNA, the CDR3 is TGTGCCAGCAGCGTGGAGTCAGGGGGAGCAGGCTACGAGCAGTACTTC.

For this clone: A junction end diverges from the germline sequence, so it may reflect a read error. The V call is TRBV6-5, the J call TRBJ2-2; D remains unclear. This CDR3 has 15 residues. Germline V CDR1 and CDR2: MNHEY, SVGAGI. CDR3 loop: CTSSYRPVNTGELFF. The CDR3, as DNA: TGTACCAGCAGTTACCGCCCGGTTAACACCGGGGAGCTGTTTTTT.

This rearrangement joins TRBV2 to TRBJ2-1; 11 positions match TRBD2. The ends lost 9 bases at V and 4 bases at J; junction bases unmatched: 5. Germline assignment: CDR1 SNHLY and CDR2 FYNNEI. This CDR3 spans 14 amino acids. The CDR3 region has the DNA TGTGCCAGGGGGGGACTAGCGGATTACAATGAGCAGTTCTTC. This sequence encodes CARGGLADYNEQFF. Looking up the rest from reference TRBV2 and TRBJ2-1 gives the full variable domain: EPEVTQTPSHQVTQMGQEVILRCVPISNHLYFYWYRQILGQKVEFLVSFYNNEISEKSEIFDDQFSVERPDGSNFTLKIRSTKLEDSAMYFCARGGLADYNEQFFGPGTRLTVL.

The rearrangement joins TRBV27 to TRBJ1-1; TRBD1 might be the D (5 bases). Trimming cost V 6 bases and J 2 bases, with 16 bases left between them. The CDR3 spans 15 residues. Looked up from germline, CDR1 is MNHEY and CDR2 is SMNVEV (reference sequence). The CDR3 sequence: CASSPRPQGNTEAFF. CDR3 sequence (DNA): TGTGCCAGCAGCCCCCGACCCCAGGGTAACACTGAAGCTTTCTTT.

With respect to this clone: Other DNA sequences within the sample encode an identical CDR3. The J gene is TRBJ1-6, the V gene TRBV4-3; TRBD1 matches at 9 bases. The CDR3 extends over 15 amino acids. Germline CDR1 and CDR2: LGHNA and YSLEER. V lost 4 bases and J lost 13; bases outside the gene matches: 11. CDR3 in amino acids: CASSPRDRDQSPLHF. CDR3 sequence (DNA): TGCGCCAGCAGCCCCCGGGACAGGGATCAATCCCCCCTCCACTTT.

V usage is TRBV19 and J usage is TRBJ2-7; tentatively, D is TRBD1 (6 bases). Germline V gene data show CDR1 as LNHDA and CDR2 as SQIVND (reference sequence). V lost 10 bases, J lost 2 bases, and 24 bases lay in between. The CDR3 is 16 residues long. The CDR3 is CATRPRGRGSTYEQYF. The CDR3 bases are TGTGCCACTCGACCCAGGGGCCGGGGATCCACCTACGAGCAGTACTTC.

The rearrangement joins TRBV4-3 to TRBJ2-7, with D unresolved. The length of the CDR3 is 16 residues. The germline V gene has CDR1 LGHNA and CDR2 YSLEER. Trimming stripped 0 bases from V and 1 base from J, with 13 bases between. The chain's CDR3 is CASSQDPGGSSYEQYF. CDR3 nucleotides: TGCGCCAGCAGCCAAGATCCCGGCGGTTCATCCTACGAGCAGTACTTC.

J is TRBJ1-1 and V is TRBV27; maybe TRBD1 (5 bases). Germline CDR1 MNHEY, CDR2 SMNVEV (reference sequence). V gave up 8 bases and J gave up 11 bases, with 21 bases separating them. CDR3 length: 13 amino acids. The CDR3 sequence is CASGIGVGRGAFF. The CDR3 DNA is TGTGCCAGCGGTATAGGGGTGGGAAGAGGCGCTTTCTTT.

This clone came up a few times. The chain employs TRBV4-3 and TRBJ1-1; 9 nucleotides align to TRBD1. The length of the CDR3 is 16 residues. Germline lookup yields CDR1 LGHNA and CDR2 YSLEER. Trimming at V came to 0 bases and at J to 1 base, leaving 3 bases not matched to a gene. CDR3 amino acids: CASSQDGTGRNTEAFF. For the CDR3, the DNA is TGCGCCAGCAGCCAAGATGGGACAGGGCGGAACACTGAAGCTTTCTTT.

The V gene is TRBV4-2, the J gene TRBJ1-5; D is perhaps TRBD1 (5 bases). Germline V gene sequence: CDR1 LGHNA, CDR2 YNFKEQ. Trimming shortened V by 0 bases and J by 5 bases, and 5 bases separated the two germline ends. The CDR3 runs to 13 residues. The CDR3 is CASSQDRDQPQHF. The CDR3 nucleotides read TGTGCCAGCAGCCAAGACAGGGATCAGCCCCAGCATTTT.

The V gene is TRBV7-6, the J gene TRBJ2-1, with 9 bases that match TRBD2. Germline CDR1 and CDR2: SGHVS and FNYEAQ. V gave up 7 bases and J gave up 4 bases; unmatched junction bases: 11. This CDR3 is 16 amino acids long. CDR3 in amino acids: CASTTEGGGAYNEQFF. The CDR3 DNA reads TGTGCCAGCACTACCGAAGGCGGGGGGGCTTACAATGAGCAGTTCTTC.

About this clone: The junction does not match germline at one end; this may be a read error. This chain links TRBV19 with TRBJ1-1; 7 positions agree with TRBD1. The germline V gene has CDR1 LNHDA and CDR2 SQIVND (reference sequence). CDR3 length: 14 residues. The CDR3 protein is CATLRQGGNSEAFF. CDR3 DNA sequence: TGTGCCACCTTACGACAGGGAGGTAACAGTGAAGCTTTCTTT.

In its sample, this clone was seen a few times. The V and J genes are TRBV5-6 and TRBJ1-2; 10 bases line up with TRBD1. J was trimmed by 2 bases and V by 5 bases; bases with no gene match: 0. This CDR3 has 13 amino acids. From germline, CDR1 is SGHDT and CDR2 YYEEEE. The chain's CDR3 is CASRDRGNYGYTF. The CDR3 DNA reads TGTGCCAGCAGGGACAGGGGGAACTATGGCTACACCTTC.

This sequence joins TRBV6-5 and TRBJ1-1, with D perhaps TRBD1 (5 bases). Germline-derived CDR1 and CDR2 are MNHEY and SVGAGI. CDR3 length: 11 amino acids. V gave up 4 bases and J gave up 8 bases, with 8 bases separating them. DNA of the CDR3: TGTGCCAGCAGTTCTAAGGGGGAAGCTTTCTTT. It specifies CASSSKGEAFF.

This chain joins TRBV2 and TRBJ2-5; maybe TRBD2 (5 bases). This CDR3 comprises 12 residues. The V gene lost 9 bases and the J gene lost 7 bases, with 15 bases spanning the gap. CDR1 and CDR2 from the germline V gene are SNHLY and FYNNEI. This chain's CDR3 is CASTQDEGTQYF. CDR3 bases: TGTGCCAGTACCCAGGACGAGGGGACCCAGTACTTC.